What follows is one TCR beta chain and its context. No antigen is known for it. This specimen comes from a study of early T cells in non-severe SARS-CoV-2 infection. Study-level information: Unsorted whole blood bulk RNA was sequenced, with unpaired chains. Points from the study as a whole: Matching with VDJdb favored anti-spike CD8 responses (missing private and CD4 specificities).

Each single cDNA molecule received a unique molecular identifier. Using its own MiXCR run on the 5' RACE reads, TCRdb lists one record per CDR3 protein. The repertoire includes 20,000 or so distinct CDR3 sequences, under 5.5% of them detected once, and approximately 5.7% sits in the top ten. CDR1 and CDR2 (germline): MGHRA, YSYEKL. Trimming left V 1 base short and J 10 bases short, with 11 bases between. This CDR3 has 13 amino acids. The origin of this receptor is an adult who was a healthcare worker with PCR-confirmed SARS-CoV-2 infection or an uninfected control (not recorded which). The sequenced material came from whole blood. The chain is built from TRBV4-1 and TRBJ2-1, with D maybe TRBD2 (5 bases). The CDR3 sequence: CASSQVSPGEQFF. CDR3 in DNA: TGCGCCAGCAGCCAAGTCTCCCCGGGGGAGCAGTTCTTC.